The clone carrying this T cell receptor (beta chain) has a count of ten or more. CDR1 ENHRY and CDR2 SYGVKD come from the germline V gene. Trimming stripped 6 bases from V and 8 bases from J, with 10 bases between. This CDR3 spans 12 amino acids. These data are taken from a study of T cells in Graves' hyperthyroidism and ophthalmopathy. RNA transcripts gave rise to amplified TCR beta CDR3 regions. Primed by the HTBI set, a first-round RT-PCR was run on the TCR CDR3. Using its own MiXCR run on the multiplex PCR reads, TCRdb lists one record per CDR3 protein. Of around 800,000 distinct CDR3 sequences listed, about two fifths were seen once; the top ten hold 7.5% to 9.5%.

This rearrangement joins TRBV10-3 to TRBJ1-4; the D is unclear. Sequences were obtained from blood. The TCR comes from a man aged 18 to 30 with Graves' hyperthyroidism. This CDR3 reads CAIRDTGEKLFF. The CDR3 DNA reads TGTGCCATCAGAGATACGGGGGAAAAACTGTTTTTT.